These T cell receptor beta chains were read from a single sample in a study of control samples from healthy donors and cancer patients. Profiling relied on immunoSEQ multiplex PCR, and the TCRdb table lists in-frame clones only, not all of them. The sample consists of about 190,000 clones, approximately 90% of them appearing once. Sequencing used blood. These receptors were collected from a man aged 30-40 years in good health. CDR3s include the opening cysteine and the closing phenylalanine or tryptophan. Fields, in order: clone size, J gene, D gene, V gene, CDR3 protein, CDR3 DNA. The D gene is left open where the match is weak. Clone size is not always given. Where it is, it says once, few, many or a class for expanded clones.

abundance: .; j_gene: TRBJ1-4; d_gene: .; v_gene: TRBV6-5; CDR3aa: CASSRKNEKLFF; CDR3nt: TGTGCCAGCTCCAGGAAAAATGAAAAACTGTTTTTT
abundance: .; j_gene: TRBJ1-2; d_gene: .; v_gene: TRBV28; CDR3aa: CASSLQGNYGYTF; CDR3nt: TGTGCCAGCAGTTTACAGGGTAACTATGGCTACACCTTC
abundance: once; j_gene: TRBJ2-2; d_gene: .; v_gene: TRBV3-1/TRBV3-2; CDR3aa: CASSQDFGNTGELFF; CDR3nt: TGTGCCAGCAGCCAAGATTTTGGGAACACCGGGGAGCTGTTTTTT
abundance: .; j_gene: TRBJ1-5; d_gene: .; v_gene: TRBV28; CDR3aa: CASRTYRDGGDQPQHF; CDR3nt: TGTGCCAGCAGAACTTACCGGGACGGGGGGGATCAGCCCCAGCATTTT
abundance: .; j_gene: TRBJ1-1; d_gene: .; v_gene: TRBV14; CDR3aa: CASSLTGNTEAFF; CDR3nt: TGTGCCAGCAGCCTGACGGGAAACACTGAAGCTTTCTTT
abundance: .; j_gene: TRBJ1-4; d_gene: .; v_gene: TRBV9; CDR3aa: CASSPDMGGGTEKLFF; CDR3nt: TGTGCCAGCAGCCCCGATATGGGGGGGGGCACTGAAAAACTGTTTTTT
abundance: .; j_gene: TRBJ2-7; d_gene: .; v_gene: TRBV10-3; CDR3aa: CAISESRLYEQYF; CDR3nt: TGTGCCATCAGTGAGTCCCGGCTCTACGAGCAGTACTTC
abundance: once; j_gene: TRBJ1-6; d_gene: .; v_gene: TRBV7-8; CDR3aa: CASSLAQQGSNSPLHF; CDR3nt: TGTGCCAGCAGCTTAGCCCAGCAGGGGAGTAATTCACCCCTCCACTTT
abundance: few; j_gene: TRBJ2-3; d_gene: .; v_gene: TRBV4-1; CDR3aa: CASSQDRIRDTQYF; CDR3nt: TGCGCCAGCAGCCAAGATAGGATTCGAGATACGCAGTATTTT
abundance: .; j_gene: TRBJ2-5; d_gene: TRBD1; v_gene: TRBV18; CDR3aa: CASSPSPGTGGETQYF; CDR3nt: TGTGCCAGCTCACCCAGTCCCGGGACAGGGGGAGAGACCCAGTACTTC
abundance: .; j_gene: TRBJ2-3; d_gene: TRBD2; v_gene: TRBV5-4; CDR3aa: CASSWDGGGRTDTQYF; CDR3nt: TGTGCCAGCAGCTGGGACGGCGGGGGGCGCACAGATACGCAGTATTTT
abundance: .; j_gene: TRBJ2-7; d_gene: .; v_gene: TRBV5-1; CDR3aa: CASSLAWGIYEQYF; CDR3nt: TGCGCCAGCAGCTTGGCCTGGGGGATCTACGAGCAGTACTTC
abundance: .; j_gene: TRBJ2-7; d_gene: .; v_gene: TRBV3-1/TRBV3-2; CDR3aa: CASSPQGYEQYF; CDR3nt: TGTGCCAGCAGCCCACAGGGATACGAGCAGTACTTC
abundance: .; j_gene: TRBJ2-7; d_gene: .; v_gene: TRBV11-2; CDR3aa: CASSLGEGPYEQYF; CDR3nt: TGTGCCAGCAGCTTAGGAGAGGGGCCCTACGAGCAGTACTTC
abundance: .; j_gene: TRBJ2-7; d_gene: TRBD1; v_gene: TRBV6-6; CDR3aa: CASSYVGQGIHEQYF; CDR3nt: TGTGCCAGCAGTTACGTGGGACAGGGAATCCACGAGCAGTACTTC
abundance: .; j_gene: TRBJ2-3; d_gene: .; v_gene: TRBV5-6; CDR3aa: CASSLARGDTQYF; CDR3nt: TGTGCCAGCAGCCTTGCGAGGGGAGATACGCAGTATTTT
abundance: few; j_gene: TRBJ2-1; d_gene: .; v_gene: TRBV6-5; CDR3aa: CASRIGQNNEQFF; CDR3nt: TGTGCCAGCAGGATTGGACAGAACAATGAGCAGTTCTTC
abundance: .; j_gene: TRBJ2-2; d_gene: .; v_gene: TRBV2; CDR3aa: CAGERGTNTGELFF; CDR3nt: TGTGCCGGTGAGAGGGGGACCAACACCGGGGAGCTGTTTTTT
abundance: .; j_gene: TRBJ1-5; d_gene: .; v_gene: TRBV30; CDR3aa: CAWSTGPRNQPQHF; CDR3nt: TGTGCCTGGAGTACGGGACCGAGGAATCAGCCCCAGCATTTT
abundance: .; j_gene: TRBJ1-1; d_gene: .; v_gene: TRBV7-9; CDR3aa: CATGGQRLNTEAFF; CDR3nt: TGTGCCACAGGAGGACAGCGATTGAACACTGAAGCTTTCTTT
abundance: .; j_gene: TRBJ2-7; d_gene: .; v_gene: TRBV4-1; CDR3aa: CASSHGVTYEQYF; CDR3nt: TGCGCCAGCAGCCACGGGGTAACCTACGAGCAGTACTTC
abundance: .; j_gene: TRBJ2-1; d_gene: TRBD1; v_gene: TRBV19; CDR3aa: CASSTGARSEQFF; CDR3nt: TGTGCCAGTAGCACAGGGGCCAGGAGTGAGCAGTTCTTC
abundance: .; j_gene: TRBJ1-3; d_gene: .; v_gene: TRBV11-3; CDR3aa: CASSLEYNSGNTIYF; CDR3nt: TGTGCCAGCAGCTTAGAGTATAACTCTGGAAACACCATATATTTT
abundance: .; j_gene: TRBJ2-3; d_gene: TRBD1; v_gene: TRBV6-6; CDR3aa: CASSSGDRGDGDTQYF; CDR3nt: TGTGCCAGCAGTTCCGGGGACAGGGGCGATGGAGATACGCAGTATTTT
abundance: .; j_gene: TRBJ1-2; d_gene: .; v_gene: TRBV6-1; CDR3aa: CASSEYRGTPYGYTF; CDR3nt: TGTGCCAGCAGTGAATATCGGGGTACCCCTTATGGCTACACCTTC
abundance: .; j_gene: TRBJ1-5; d_gene: .; v_gene: TRBV7-8; CDR3aa: CASSLSGGDQPQHF; CDR3nt: TGTGCCAGCAGCCTCAGCGGGGGGGATCAGCCCCAGCATTTT
abundance: .; j_gene: TRBJ2-1; d_gene: TRBD2; v_gene: TRBV11-2; CDR3aa: CASSFPGLAGRSPYNEQFF; CDR3nt: TGTGCCAGCAGCTTTCCGGGACTAGCGGGGAGGTCCCCCTACAATGAGCAGTTCTTC
abundance: .; j_gene: TRBJ2-2; d_gene: .; v_gene: TRBV3-1/TRBV3-2; CDR3aa: CASSQERRLANTGELFF; CDR3nt: TGTGCCAGCAGCCAAGAACGTAGATTGGCGAACACCGGGGAGCTGTTTTTT
abundance: .; j_gene: TRBJ2-1; d_gene: TRBD2; v_gene: TRBV2; CDR3aa: CASILAGGRNEQFF; CDR3nt: TGTGCCAGCATTTTAGCGGGGGGCCGAAATGAGCAGTTCTTC
abundance: .; j_gene: TRBJ1-2; d_gene: .; v_gene: TRBV6-5; CDR3aa: CASGDYGYTF; CDR3nt: TGTGCCAGCGGAGACTATGGCTACACCTTC
abundance: once; j_gene: TRBJ2-1; d_gene: .; v_gene: TRBV14; CDR3aa: CASSQGLALGDEQFF; CDR3nt: TGTGCCAGCAGCCAAGGGCTAGCCCTTGGGGATGAGCAGTTCTTC
abundance: .; j_gene: TRBJ1-3; d_gene: TRBD1; v_gene: TRBV5-1; CDR3aa: CASSLSTGKGNTIYF; CDR3nt: TGCGCCAGCAGCTTGTCGACAGGGAAAGGAAACACCATATATTTT
abundance: .; j_gene: TRBJ2-7; d_gene: TRBD2; v_gene: TRBV2; CDR3aa: CASSAPSRGVSYEQYF; CDR3nt: TGTGCCAGCAGTGCTCCCTCGCGGGGGGTCTCCTACGAGCAGTACTTC
abundance: .; j_gene: TRBJ1-4; d_gene: TRBD1; v_gene: TRBV19; CDR3aa: CASTGTGFPTNEKLFF; CDR3nt: TGTGCCAGCACCGGGACAGGATTTCCAACTAATGAAAAACTGTTTTTT
abundance: .; j_gene: TRBJ2-1; d_gene: .; v_gene: TRBV6-5; CDR3aa: CASTKMGNEQFF; CDR3nt: TGTGCCAGCACCAAAATGGGAAATGAGCAGTTCTTC
abundance: few; j_gene: TRBJ1-2; d_gene: .; v_gene: TRBV15; CDR3aa: CATSRVNMGANYGYTF; CDR3nt: TGTGCCACCAGCAGAGTGAATATGGGGGCAAACTATGGCTACACCTTC
abundance: .; j_gene: TRBJ2-1; d_gene: .; v_gene: TRBV4-2; CDR3aa: CASSQGLGGGNEQFF; CDR3nt: TGTGCCAGCAGCCAAGGACTAGGGGGTGGCAATGAGCAGTTCTTC
abundance: .; j_gene: TRBJ1-1; d_gene: TRBD1; v_gene: TRBV9; CDR3aa: CASSARQGATTEAFF; CDR3nt: TGTGCCAGCAGCGCCCGACAGGGGGCTACCACTGAAGCTTTCTTT
abundance: .; j_gene: TRBJ2-1; d_gene: TRBD1; v_gene: TRBV7-7; CDR3aa: CASSLGTGDEQFF; CDR3nt: TGTGCCAGCAGCTTAGGGACAGGGGATGAGCAGTTCTTC
abundance: .; j_gene: TRBJ1-1; d_gene: .; v_gene: TRBV19; CDR3aa: CASSIKQGSEAFF; CDR3nt: TGTGCCAGTAGTATCAAGCAGGGCTCTGAAGCTTTCTTT
abundance: .; j_gene: TRBJ2-7; d_gene: .; v_gene: TRBV12-3/TRBV12-4; CDR3aa: CASSFTGRGEQYF; CDR3nt: TGTGCCAGCAGTTTTACAGGGCGAGGCGAGCAGTACTTC
abundance: few; j_gene: TRBJ2-1; d_gene: TRBD2; v_gene: TRBV6-6; CDR3aa: CASSRHPSRNRGGEYNEQFF; CDR3nt: TGTGCCAGCAGTCGCCACCCCTCCCGGAACCGGGGGGGGGAATACAATGAGCAGTTCTTC
abundance: .; j_gene: TRBJ1-4; d_gene: TRBD1; v_gene: TRBV5-6; CDR3aa: CASSSLQGRGEKLFF; CDR3nt: TGTGCCAGCAGCTCACTACAGGGGAGAGGGGAAAAACTGTTTTTT
abundance: .; j_gene: TRBJ2-1; d_gene: .; v_gene: TRBV6-5; CDR3aa: CASSTLRLTEQFF; CDR3nt: TGTGCCAGCAGTACCCTTCGTCTAACGGAGCAGTTCTTC
abundance: .; j_gene: TRBJ2-2; d_gene: TRBD1; v_gene: TRBV19; CDR3aa: CASSTDRGGTGELFF; CDR3nt: TGTGCCAGTAGTACGGACAGGGGCGGCACCGGGGAGCTGTTTTTT
abundance: .; j_gene: TRBJ2-6; d_gene: .; v_gene: TRBV27; CDR3aa: CASSLSRASGANVLTF; CDR3nt: TGTGCCAGCAGTTTATCGAGAGCCTCTGGGGCCAACGTCCTGACTTTC
abundance: .; j_gene: TRBJ1-1; d_gene: TRBD1; v_gene: TRBV5-5; CDR3aa: CASSSPGTGNTEAFF; CDR3nt: TGTGCCAGCAGCTCCCCCGGGACAGGGAACACTGAAGCTTTCTTT
abundance: few; j_gene: TRBJ2-1; d_gene: .; v_gene: TRBV6-5; CDR3aa: CASRKGSYNEQFF; CDR3nt: TGTGCCAGCAGAAAGGGCTCCTACAATGAGCAGTTCTTC
abundance: .; j_gene: TRBJ1-1; d_gene: .; v_gene: TRBV6-5; CDR3aa: CASSYSIVAEAFF; CDR3nt: TGTGCCAGCAGTTACTCTATTGTGGCTGAAGCTTTCTTT
abundance: .; j_gene: TRBJ1-2; d_gene: .; v_gene: TRBV5-1; CDR3aa: CASSPVIPGVGGYTF; CDR3nt: TGCGCCAGCAGCCCTGTGATCCCCGGGGTAGGAGGCTACACCTTC
abundance: .; j_gene: TRBJ2-7; d_gene: .; v_gene: TRBV7-9; CDR3aa: CASSPPGVSYEQYF; CDR3nt: TGTGCCAGCAGCCCACCTGGTGTCTCCTACGAGCAGTACTTC
abundance: .; j_gene: TRBJ1-6; d_gene: .; v_gene: TRBV7-9; CDR3aa: CASRQEGLVDSPLHF; CDR3nt: TGTGCCAGCAGGCAGGAGGGCCTAGTGGATTCACCCCTCCACTTT
abundance: .; j_gene: TRBJ1-4; d_gene: .; v_gene: TRBV6-4; CDR3aa: CASSAHVGGGEKLFF; CDR3nt: TGTGCCAGCAGTGCCCACGTGGGGGGGGGAGAAAAACTGTTTTTT
abundance: .; j_gene: TRBJ1-1; d_gene: .; v_gene: TRBV11-2; CDR3aa: CASSLVYQRTEAFF; CDR3nt: TGTGCCAGCAGCTTAGTTTACCAGCGAACTGAAGCTTTCTTT
abundance: .; j_gene: TRBJ1-6; d_gene: .; v_gene: TRBV12-3/TRBV12-4; CDR3aa: CASGRAGNSPLHF; CDR3nt: TGTGCCAGCGGACGAGCGGGCAATTCACCCCTCCACTTT
abundance: .; j_gene: TRBJ1-4; d_gene: .; v_gene: TRBV6-5; CDR3aa: CASRKQGTEKLFF; CDR3nt: TGTGCCAGCAGAAAACAGGGAACTGAAAAACTGTTTTTT
abundance: .; j_gene: TRBJ1-2; d_gene: TRBD1; v_gene: TRBV5-1; CDR3aa: CASSFPRTGGGGDGYTF; CDR3nt: TGCGCCAGCAGCTTTCCGCGGACAGGGGGAGGTGGGGATGGCTACACCTTC
abundance: .; j_gene: TRBJ1-2; d_gene: .; v_gene: TRBV6-6; CDR3aa: CASTQFGANYGYTF; CDR3nt: TGTGCCAGCACCCAATTCGGAGCTAACTATGGCTACACCTTC
abundance: .; j_gene: TRBJ2-5; d_gene: .; v_gene: TRBV2; CDR3aa: CASSEGFLFQETQYF; CDR3nt: TGTGCCAGCAGTGAGGGGTTCCTGTTCCAAGAGACCCAGTACTTC